This T cell receptor beta chain was found in a study of T cells after yellow fever vaccination. CDR1 and CDR2 from the germline V gene are SGHRS and YFSETQ. The CDR3 has 14 residues. Trimming took 4 bases from V and 5 from J, leaving 13 bases between them. TCR cDNA was made by 5'RACE template switching, adding a universal primer site and UMIs. TCRdb reprocessed the 5' RACE reads with MiXCR, giving one entry per CDR3 protein. The table has about 220,000 distinct CDR3 sequences, approximately 3.3% seen once. This clonotype was seen a few times. What it binds is not known. Notes on the study in general: Reappearing after the booster were most of the clones from primary vaccination (96% CD4, around 90% CD8).

The sample consisted of CD4+ T cells sorted from PBMCs, taken 10 days after the yellow fever booster vaccination. The genes are TRBV5-1 and TRBJ1-5, with D perhaps TRBD1 (6 bases). The sequence was collected from a man aged 18 to 30 who received the YFV17D yellow fever vaccine. As DNA, the CDR3 is TGCGCCAGCAGCCCGGAGGGGGGGTATCAGCCCCAGCATTTT. Protein sequence: CASSPEGGYQPQHF.